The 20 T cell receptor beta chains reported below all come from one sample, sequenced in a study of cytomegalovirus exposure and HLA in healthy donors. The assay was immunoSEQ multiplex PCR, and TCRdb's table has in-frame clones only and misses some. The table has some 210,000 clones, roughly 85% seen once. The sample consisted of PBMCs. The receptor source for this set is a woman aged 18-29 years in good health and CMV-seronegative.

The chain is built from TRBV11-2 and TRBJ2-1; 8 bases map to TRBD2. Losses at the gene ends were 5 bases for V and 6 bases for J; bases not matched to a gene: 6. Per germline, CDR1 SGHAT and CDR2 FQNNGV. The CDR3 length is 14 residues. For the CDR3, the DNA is TGTGCCAGCAGCACGGTAGCGGGAAGCAATGAGCAGTTCTTC. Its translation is CASSTVAGSNEQFF.

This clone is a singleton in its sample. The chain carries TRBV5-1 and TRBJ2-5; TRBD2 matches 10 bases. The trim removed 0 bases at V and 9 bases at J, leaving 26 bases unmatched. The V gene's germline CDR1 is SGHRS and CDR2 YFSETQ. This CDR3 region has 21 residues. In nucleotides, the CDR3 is TGCGCCAGCAGCTTGGTAGGCTGGTCCCGCGGACTAGCGGTGGGGGAGATGGCCCAGTACTTC. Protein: CASSLVGWSRGLAVGEMAQYF. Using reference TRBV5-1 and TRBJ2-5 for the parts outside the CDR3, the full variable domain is KAGVTQTPRYLIKTRGQQVTLSCSPISGHRSVSWYQQTPGQGLQFLFEYFSETQRNKGNFPGRFSGRQFSNSRSEMNVSTLELGDSALYLCASSLVGWSRGLAVGEMAQYFGPGTRLLVL.

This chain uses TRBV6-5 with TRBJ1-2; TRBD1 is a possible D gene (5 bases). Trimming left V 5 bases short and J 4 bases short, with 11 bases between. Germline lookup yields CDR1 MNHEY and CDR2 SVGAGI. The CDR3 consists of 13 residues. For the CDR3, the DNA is TGTGCCAGCAGTCCTGGGGACTTCTATGGCTACACCTTC. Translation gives CASSPGDFYGYTF.

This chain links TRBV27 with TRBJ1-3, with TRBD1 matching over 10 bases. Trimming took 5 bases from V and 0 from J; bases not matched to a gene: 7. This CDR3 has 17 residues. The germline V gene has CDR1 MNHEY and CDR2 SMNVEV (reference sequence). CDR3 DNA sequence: TGTGCCAGCAGTCCCGGGACAGGGGCTTACTCTGGAAACACCATATATTTT. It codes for CASSPGTGAYSGNTIYF.

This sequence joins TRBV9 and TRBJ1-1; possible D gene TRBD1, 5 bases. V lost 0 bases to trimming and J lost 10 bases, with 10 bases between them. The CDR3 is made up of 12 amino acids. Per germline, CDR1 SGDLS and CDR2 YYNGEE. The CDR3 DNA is TGTGCCAGCAGCGTAGAAGAAGGGACAGCTTTCTTT. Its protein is CASSVEEGTAFF.

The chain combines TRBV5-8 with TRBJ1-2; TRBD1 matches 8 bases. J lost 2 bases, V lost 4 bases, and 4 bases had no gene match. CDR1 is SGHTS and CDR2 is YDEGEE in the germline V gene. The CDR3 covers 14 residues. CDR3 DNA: TGTGCCAGCAGCCAGGGGGCTGAGAACTATGGCTACACCTTC. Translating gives CASSQGAENYGYTF.

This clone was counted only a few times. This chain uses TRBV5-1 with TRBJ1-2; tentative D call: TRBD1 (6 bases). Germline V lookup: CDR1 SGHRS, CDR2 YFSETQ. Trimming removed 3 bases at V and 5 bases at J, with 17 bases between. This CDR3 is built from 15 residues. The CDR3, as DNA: TGCGCCAGCAGCTGGGACATCAACCCTGGGTATGGCTACACCTTC. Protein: CASSWDINPGYGYTF.

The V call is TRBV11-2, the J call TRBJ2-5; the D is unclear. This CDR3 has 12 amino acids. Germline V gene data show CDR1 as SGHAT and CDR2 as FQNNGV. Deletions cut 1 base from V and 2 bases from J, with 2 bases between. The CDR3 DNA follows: TGTGCCAGCAGCTTAGTACAAGAGACCCAGTACTTC. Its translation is CASSLVQETQYF.

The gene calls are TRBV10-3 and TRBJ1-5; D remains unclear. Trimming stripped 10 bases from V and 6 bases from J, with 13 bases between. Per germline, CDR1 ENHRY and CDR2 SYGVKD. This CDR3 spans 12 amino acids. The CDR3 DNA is TGTGCCACCCGGAGGGAGGGTCAGCCCCAGCATTTT. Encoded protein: CATRREGQPQHF.

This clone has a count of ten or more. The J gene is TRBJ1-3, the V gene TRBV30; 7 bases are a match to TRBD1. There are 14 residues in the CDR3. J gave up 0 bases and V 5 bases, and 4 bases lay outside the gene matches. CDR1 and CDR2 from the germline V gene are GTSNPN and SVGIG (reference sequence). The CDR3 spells CAWEGQHSGNTIYF. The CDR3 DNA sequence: TGTGCCTGGGAGGGACAGCACTCTGGAAACACCATATATTTT.

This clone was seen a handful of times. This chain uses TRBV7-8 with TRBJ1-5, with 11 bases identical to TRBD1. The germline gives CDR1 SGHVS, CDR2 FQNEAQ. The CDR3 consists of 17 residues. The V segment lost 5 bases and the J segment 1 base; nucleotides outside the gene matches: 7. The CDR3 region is CASSTRGTGGSNQPQHF. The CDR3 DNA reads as TGTGCCAGCAGCACCCGAGGGACAGGGGGAAGCAATCAGCCCCAGCATTTT. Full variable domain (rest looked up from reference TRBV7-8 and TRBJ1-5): GAGVSQSPRYKVAKRGQDVALRCDPISGHVSLFWYQQALGQGPEFLTYFQNEAQLDKSGLPSDRFFAERPEGSVSTLKIQRTQQEDSAVYLCASSTRGTGGSNQPQHFGDGTRLSIL.

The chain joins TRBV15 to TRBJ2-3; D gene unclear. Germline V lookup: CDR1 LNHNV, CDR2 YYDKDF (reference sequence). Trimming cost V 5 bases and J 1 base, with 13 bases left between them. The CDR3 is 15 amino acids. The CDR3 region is CATSRTDGGTDTQYF. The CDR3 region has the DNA TGTGCCACCAGCCGAACCGACGGAGGCACAGATACGCAGTATTTT.

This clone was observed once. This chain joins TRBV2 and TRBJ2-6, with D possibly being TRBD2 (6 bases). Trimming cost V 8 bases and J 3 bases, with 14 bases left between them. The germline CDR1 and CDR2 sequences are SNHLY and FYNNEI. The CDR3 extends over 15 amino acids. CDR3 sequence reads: CASREAGDGANVLTF. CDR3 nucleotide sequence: TGTGCCAGCCGGGAAGCGGGTGATGGGGCCAACGTCCTGACTTTC.

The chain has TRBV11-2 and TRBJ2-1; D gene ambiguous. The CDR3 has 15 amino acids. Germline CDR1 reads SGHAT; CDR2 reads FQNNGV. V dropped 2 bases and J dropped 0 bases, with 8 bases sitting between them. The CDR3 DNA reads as TGTGCCAGCAGCTTACGAAGCAGCTCCTACAATGAGCAGTTCTTC. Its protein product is CASSLRSSSYNEQFF. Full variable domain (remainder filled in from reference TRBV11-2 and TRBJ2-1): EAGVAQSPRYKIIEKRQSVAFWCNPISGHATLYWYQQILGQGPKLLIQFQNNGVVDDSQLPKDRFSAERLKGVDSTLKIQPAKLEDSAVYLCASSLRSSSYNEQFFGPGTRLTVL.

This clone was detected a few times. The CDR3 protein is CASSLGEVYNEQFF. CDR3 bases: TGTGCCAGCAGCTTAGGGGAAGTTTACAATGAGCAGTTCTTC. The chain carries TRBV7-8 and TRBJ2-1, with no clear D. Between the trimmed V and J ends, which lost 1 base and 4 bases, there was a span of 8 bases. CDR1 is SGHVS, CDR2 FQNEAQ, per germline. The CDR3 is made up of 14 amino acids. Drawing the rest from reference TRBV7-8 and TRBJ2-1, the complete variable domain is GAGVSQSPRYKVAKRGQDVALRCDPISGHVSLFWYQQALGQGPEFLTYFQNEAQLDKSGLPSDRFFAERPEGSVSTLKIQRTQQEDSAVYLCASSLGEVYNEQFFGPGTRLTVL.

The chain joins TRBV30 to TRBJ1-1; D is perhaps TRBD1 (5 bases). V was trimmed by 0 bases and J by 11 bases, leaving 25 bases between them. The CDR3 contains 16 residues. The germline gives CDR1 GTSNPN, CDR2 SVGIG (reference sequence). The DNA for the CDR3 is TGTGCCTGGAGTGTCAGGTTGGACACTGGAGAGCCGGACGCTTTCTTT. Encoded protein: CAWSVRLDTGEPDAFF.

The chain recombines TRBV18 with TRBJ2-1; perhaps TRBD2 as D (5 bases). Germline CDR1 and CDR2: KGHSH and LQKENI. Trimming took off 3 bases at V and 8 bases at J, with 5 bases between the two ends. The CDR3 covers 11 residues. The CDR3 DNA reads TGTGCCAGCTCACCGCGGGATGAGCAGTTCTTC. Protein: CASSPRDEQFF.

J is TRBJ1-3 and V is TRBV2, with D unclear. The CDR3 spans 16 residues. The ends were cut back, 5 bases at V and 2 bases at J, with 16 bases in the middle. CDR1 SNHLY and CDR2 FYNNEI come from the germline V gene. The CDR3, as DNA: TGTGCCAGCAGTCCGTCCGGGCAGGATACTGGAAACACCATATATTTT. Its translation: CASSPSGQDTGNTIYF.

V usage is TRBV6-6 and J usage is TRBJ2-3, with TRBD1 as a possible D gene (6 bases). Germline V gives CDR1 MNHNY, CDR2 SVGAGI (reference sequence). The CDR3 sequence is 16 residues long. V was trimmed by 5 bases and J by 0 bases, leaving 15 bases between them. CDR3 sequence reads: CASSPHTGWSTDTQYF. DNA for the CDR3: TGTGCCAGCAGTCCCCACACAGGGTGGAGCACAGATACGCAGTATTTT.

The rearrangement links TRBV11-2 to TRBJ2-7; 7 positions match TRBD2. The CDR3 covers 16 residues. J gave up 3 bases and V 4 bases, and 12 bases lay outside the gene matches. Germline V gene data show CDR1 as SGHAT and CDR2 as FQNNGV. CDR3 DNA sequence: TGTGCCAGCAGCTCCCGGGGGGTGCGGGGGTTCTACGAGCAGTACTTC. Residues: CASSSRGVRGFYEQYF.